The rows below give T cell receptor beta chains drawn from one sample of a study of T-cell memory formation after mild COVID-19. Each CDR3 protein gets one entry after TCRdb re-called the 5' RACE reads with MiXCR. The sample has 110,000 or so distinct CDR3 sequences, 20% to 25% seen once. Sequencing was done on a sample of PBMCs or a T cell subset sorted from them (not recorded which). These receptors were taken from a man younger than 30 who had mild COVID-19 (a few samples of this study predate the infection). Cell type and time point are not known. CDR3s include the opening cysteine and the closing phenylalanine or tryptophan. The D gene is left open where the match is weak. Clone size is not always given. Where it is, it says once, few, many or a class for expanded clones.

d_gene: TRBD2
abundance: many
v_gene: TRBV6-4
j_gene: TRBJ2-3
CDR3aa: CASSDGGGTTDTQYF
CDR3nt: TGTGCCAGCAGTGACGGGGGGGGGACCACAGATACGCAGTATTTT

d_gene: -
abundance: -
v_gene: TRBV6-2/TRBV6-3
j_gene: TRBJ2-7
CDR3aa: CASRSRLDSEQYF
CDR3nt: TGTGCCAGCAGATCCCGACTGGACAGCGAGCAGTACTTC

d_gene: -
abundance: -
v_gene: TRBV21-1
j_gene: TRBJ2-5
CDR3aa: CARRGQEETQYF
CDR3nt: TGTGCCCGACGGGGACAAGAAGAGACCCAGTACTTC

d_gene: -
abundance: -
v_gene: TRBV6-5
j_gene: TRBJ2-3
CDR3aa: CASSYDPDTQYF
CDR3nt: TGTGCCAGCAGTTACGACCCAGATACGCAGTATTTT

d_gene: -
abundance: -
v_gene: TRBV9
j_gene: TRBJ2-2
CDR3aa: CASSVVGLRGAGTGELFF
CDR3nt: TGTGCCAGCAGCGTAGTTGGTCTCAGGGGCGCGGGCACCGGGGAGCTGTTTTTT

d_gene: -
abundance: -
v_gene: TRBV11-2
j_gene: TRBJ2-5
CDR3aa: CASSSPWAGHVETQYF
CDR3nt: TGTGCCAGCAGCTCCCCCTGGGCGGGACACGTAGAGACCCAGTACTTC

d_gene: -
abundance: -
v_gene: TRBV18
j_gene: TRBJ2-2
CDR3aa: CASFRESVVTGELFF
CDR3nt: TGTGCCAGCTTTCGGGAGTCAGTGGTGACCGGGGAGCTGTTTTTT

d_gene: -
abundance: few
v_gene: TRBV12-5
j_gene: TRBJ2-7
CDR3aa: CASGLHVTEQYF
CDR3nt: TGTGCTAGTGGTCTCCACGTTACCGAGCAGTACTTC

d_gene: -
abundance: many
v_gene: TRBV11-2
j_gene: TRBJ2-6
CDR3aa: CASSLSGAGANVLTF
CDR3nt: TGTGCCAGCAGCTTATCTGGGGCAGGGGCCAACGTCCTGACTTTC

d_gene: -
abundance: few
v_gene: TRBV6-2/TRBV6-3
j_gene: TRBJ2-1
CDR3aa: CASSYSIVLGGYNEQFF
CDR3nt: TGTGCCAGCAGTTACTCGATCGTGTTAGGCGGCTACAATGAGCAGTTCTTC

d_gene: -
abundance: few
v_gene: TRBV9
j_gene: TRBJ1-1
CDR3aa: CASSPVGVNTEAFF
CDR3nt: TGTGCCAGCAGCCCAGTGGGGGTGAACACTGAAGCTTTCTTT

d_gene: TRBD1
abundance: -
v_gene: TRBV11-2
j_gene: TRBJ2-2
CDR3aa: CASSLPSGTGSNTGELFF
CDR3nt: TGTGCCAGCAGCCTTCCCTCCGGGACAGGGTCCAACACCGGGGAGCTGTTTTTT

d_gene: -
abundance: -
v_gene: TRBV3-1
j_gene: TRBJ2-3
CDR3aa: CASSPAPDTQYF
CDR3nt: TGTGCCAGCAGTCCAGCCCCAGATACGCAGTATTTT

d_gene: -
abundance: -
v_gene: TRBV3-1
j_gene: TRBJ2-5
CDR3aa: CASSQGTFGVQETQYF
CDR3nt: TGTGCCAGCAGCCAAGGAACTTTTGGGGTCCAAGAGACCCAGTACTTC

d_gene: -
abundance: -
v_gene: TRBV27
j_gene: TRBJ1-5
CDR3aa: CASSLGKGAGNQPQHF
CDR3nt: TGTGCCAGCAGTTTGGGAAAAGGGGCAGGCAATCAGCCCCAGCATTTT

d_gene: TRBD1
abundance: -
v_gene: TRBV28
j_gene: TRBJ1-1
CDR3aa: CASSNGQGGTEAFF
CDR3nt: TGTGCCAGCAGCAATGGACAGGGGGGGACTGAAGCTTTCTTT

d_gene: TRBD2
abundance: few
v_gene: TRBV5-1
j_gene: TRBJ2-3
CDR3aa: CASRSGLAGDVDTQYF
CDR3nt: TGCGCCAGCAGATCAGGTCTAGCGGGGGACGTAGATACGCAGTATTTT

d_gene: -
abundance: -
v_gene: TRBV6-2/TRBV6-3
j_gene: TRBJ1-5
CDR3aa: CASSLDGNSNQPQHF
CDR3nt: TGTGCCAGCAGTTTAGACGGAAATAGCAATCAGCCCCAGCATTTT

d_gene: -
abundance: -
v_gene: TRBV4-1
j_gene: TRBJ2-1
CDR3aa: CASSQDWGGPYNEQFF
CDR3nt: TGCGCCAGCAGCCAAGATTGGGGGGGCCCCTACAATGAGCAGTTCTTC

d_gene: -
abundance: -
v_gene: TRBV30
j_gene: TRBJ2-3
CDR3aa: CAWSRRDTQYF
CDR3nt: TGTGCCTGGAGTAGAAGGGATACGCAGTATTTT

d_gene: TRBD2
abundance: many
v_gene: TRBV10-3
j_gene: TRBJ2-1
CDR3aa: CAIAGSDQRGNDEQFF
CDR3nt: TGTGCCATCGCGGGCTCAGACCAGCGGGGAAACGATGAGCAGTTCTTC

d_gene: TRBD1
abundance: few
v_gene: TRBV5-1
j_gene: TRBJ2-7
CDR3aa: CASSVNRGLVYEQYF
CDR3nt: TGCGCCAGCAGCGTAAACAGGGGGCTGGTTTACGAGCAGTACTTC

d_gene: -
abundance: -
v_gene: TRBV29-1
j_gene: TRBJ1-4
CDR3aa: CSVEVAGLGEKLFF
CDR3nt: TGCAGCGTTGAAGTAGCGGGGCTCGGGGAAAAACTGTTTTTT

d_gene: -
abundance: few
v_gene: TRBV7-9
j_gene: TRBJ2-7
CDR3aa: CASSLGEYEQYF
CDR3nt: TGTGCCAGCAGCTTAGGGGAGTACGAGCAGTACTTC